The rows below give T cell receptor beta chains drawn from one sample of a study of OX40 agonist ivuxolimab in advanced cancers. Sequenced by immunoSEQ multiplex PCR; TCRdb stores in-frame clones only, minus some. The data contain around 54,000 clones, 75% to 95% of them singletons. Sequences were derived from CD4+ or CD8+ T cells sorted from blood, sampled in a trial of the OX40 agonist ivuxolimab. These receptors came from an adult with an advanced solid tumor such as melanoma, head and neck, liver or kidney cancer. Both conserved end residues are trimmed from each CDR3.

ASSIVAAGEGDTQY | TRBJ2-3 | TRBV28 | 14
ASSYGPNQPQH | TRBJ1-5 | TRBV6-5 | 11
ASSGVENTEAF | TRBJ1-1 | TRBV19 | 11
SARTVGADTQY | TRBJ2-3 | TRBV29-1 | 11
ASTDLNTDRFYEQY | TRBJ2-7 | TRBV11-2 | 14
ASSIGGPGNEQY | TRBJ2-7 | TRBV19 | 12
ASSYMGGTDTQY | TRBJ2-3 | TRBV6-5 | 12
ASSETGVNQPQH | TRBJ1-5 | TRBV7-9 | 12
ASSPRDSTKGDEQY | TRBJ2-7 | TRBV28 | 14
SVEGKAGNTEAF | TRBJ1-1 | TRBV29-1 | 12